The clone carrying this T cell receptor (beta chain) was seen only a few times. Its matching antigen is unknown. Germline V gives CDR1 SGHDN, CDR2 FVKESK. This CDR3 region has 14 residues. With V trimmed by 4 bases and J by 7 bases, 9 bases remained unmatched. This record belongs to a study of T cells in Graves' hyperthyroidism and ophthalmopathy. Study overall: Peripheral blood was collected at initial diagnosis, before any treatment.

RNA transcripts were the template for amplifying TCR beta CDR3 regions. First-round RT-PCR targeting the TCR CDR3 was performed with the HTBI primer set. Via MiXCR, TCRdb re-called the multiplex PCR reads, giving one row per CDR3 protein. The sample has some 440,000 distinct CDR3 sequences, around 14% seen once. Findings and caveats of the study: Ophthalmopathy and stable hyperthyroidism were separated by a 13 V-J model. Model-based prediction identified ophthalmopathy a median 6.5 months prior to its onset.

The chain carries TRBV14 and TRBJ1-1, with 7 positions matching TRBD1. The TCR sequence derives from a young woman with Graves' hyperthyroidism. Input material: blood. The CDR3 DNA reads as TGTGCCAGCAGCCCTCTCTGGACAGGAAGTGAAGCTTTCTTT. Residues: CASSPLWTGSEAFF.